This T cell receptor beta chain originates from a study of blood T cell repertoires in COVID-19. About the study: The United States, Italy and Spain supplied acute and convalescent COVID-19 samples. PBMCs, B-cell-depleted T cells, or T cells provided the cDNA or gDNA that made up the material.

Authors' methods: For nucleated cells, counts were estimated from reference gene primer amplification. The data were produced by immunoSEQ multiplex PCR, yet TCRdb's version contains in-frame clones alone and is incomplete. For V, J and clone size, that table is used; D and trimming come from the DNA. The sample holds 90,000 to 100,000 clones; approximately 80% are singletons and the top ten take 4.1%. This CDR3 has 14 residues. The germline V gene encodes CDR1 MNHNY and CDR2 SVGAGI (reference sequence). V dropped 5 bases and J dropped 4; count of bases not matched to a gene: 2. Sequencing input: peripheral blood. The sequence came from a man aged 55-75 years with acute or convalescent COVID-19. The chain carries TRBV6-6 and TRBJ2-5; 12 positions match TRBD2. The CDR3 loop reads CASSLAGGRETQYF. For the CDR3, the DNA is TGTGCCAGCAGTCTAGCGGGGGGGCGAGAGACCCAGTACTTC.